Detailed here is one TCR beta chain. The sample holds a few counts of this clone. Its target antigen remains unknown. Per-base qualities were not stored, and no clone one base away is much larger. The sample originates from a study of chemoradiotherapy in HPV16-positive cancers (dated by TCRdb to the early 2020s). Regarding the study in general: Functional T-cell assays on cells from a couple of HPV16-positive patients defined candidate HPV-specific T-cell clones and common TCR motifs. The study asked whether T-cell immunity against the HPV oncoproteins E6 and E7 changes during chemoradiotherapy and whether it affects survival. The candidate HPV-specific TCRs and motifs were then tracked in TCR repertoires from more than 85 patients with HPV-related cancers. Points the paper makes about the study in general: In HPV16-positive patients, expansion of HPV-responsive T cells during chemoradiotherapy was found to be associated with improved recurrence-free survival. Expansion of candidate HPV-specific clones and E7-related TCR motifs was observed in the tumor microenvironment during treatment, whereas no such expansion was observed for non-HPV-specific T cells. The survival association was reported for HPV16-positive patients, and the functional definition of HPV-specific T cells was derived from only a couple of HPV16-positive patients.

V is cut by 0 bases and J by 2 bases, and the space between the germline ends is 11 bases. CDR3 length: 16 amino acids, cysteine to phenylalanine. The DNA shown is the 48-base CDR3, in frame from base 1. Taken from the germline V gene, the CDR1 and CDR2 loops are WSHSY and SAAADI. To prepare the library, the immunoSEQ multiplex PCR assay was applied. The table comes from immuneACCESS by way of TCRdb, which keeps in-frame sequences with V and J called. Part of the clones is missing from these tables; in studies checked, under half for an unresolved V gene and the rest for unknown reasons. For this sample there are thousands of clones; 60% to 85% appear just once. Over 25% of the sample is in the top ten clones. Because repertoires were sampled repeatedly during chemoradiotherapy, clonal expansion in the tumor microenvironment could be followed.

The TCR sequence derives from a human donor with HPV-associated anogenital cancer. Recombination joined TRBV10-2 with TRBJ1-3; too little of a D gene remains to name it. This material was collected from a patient who underwent chemoradiotherapy. The CDR3 protein is CASSESPTGTGNTIYF. Read as DNA, the sequence is TGCGCCAGCAGTGAGTCACCGACGGGGACTGGAAACACCATATATTTT.